These 20 T cell receptor beta chains came from one sample sequenced in a study of shared clonotypes between healthy human individuals. The method was immunoSEQ multiplex PCR; TCRdb's version includes in-frame clones alone and lacks a portion of them. The sample consists of fewer than 2.5 million clones, roughly 93% of them appearing once. Sequencing was carried out using naive CD4+ T cells from PBMCs. Subset meaning: CD45RA+ positively selected. Source of these receptors: a young man in good health. Some clones in this sample may be carry-over from other donors' samples.

This clone came up once. The chain uses TRBV5-1 and TRBJ2-3; tentatively, D is TRBD1 or TRBD2 (5 bases each). The CDR3 loop spans 14 amino acids. Deletions cut 4 bases from V and 7 bases from J, with 16 bases between. Germline CDR1 is SGHRS and CDR2 is YFSETQ. CDR3 in DNA: TGCGCCAGCAGCCCAGGGTACGGGGTCAATACGCAGTATTTT. It yields the protein CASSPGYGVNTQYF. Supplemented by reference TRBV5-1 and TRBJ2-3, the full variable domain reads KAGVTQTPRYLIKTRGQQVTLSCSPISGHRSVSWYQQTPGQGLQFLFEYFSETQRNKGNFPGRFSGRQFSNSRSEMNVSTLELGDSALYLCASSPGYGVNTQYFGPGTRLTVL.

The rearrangement uses TRBV11-2 and TRBJ2-5; 11 bases fit TRBD2. Per the germline V gene, CDR1 is SGHAT and CDR2 is FQNNGV. With V trimmed by 2 bases and J by 5 bases, 10 bases remained unmatched. The CDR3 has 17 residues. CDR3 coding DNA: TGTGCCAGCAGCTTAAATCGACGGACTAGCGGGTTCGAGACCCAGTACTTC. Amino acid sequence: CASSLNRRTSGFETQYF.

The chain is built from TRBV5-1 and TRBJ1-4, with D possibly matching TRBD1 (5 bases). With 7 bases removed from V and 0 bases from J, the gap between germline ends came to 13 bases. Germline V CDR1 and CDR2: SGHRS, YFSETQ. This CDR3 is 15 amino acids long. CDR3 DNA: TGCGCCAGCCGAGCAGGGAGGGCAACTAATGAAAAACTGTTTTTT. It yields the protein CASRAGRATNEKLFF.

The V gene is TRBV15, the J gene TRBJ2-7; either TRBD1 or TRBD2 may fit D (6 bases each). Deletions cut 5 bases from V and 4 bases from J, with 18 bases between. The CDR3 is 15 residues long. Germline V gene data show CDR1 as LNHNV and CDR2 as YYDKDF (reference sequence). CDR3: CATSPLRGGLYEQYF. The CDR3 DNA is TGTGCCACCAGCCCTTTGCGTGGGGGGCTGTACGAGCAGTACTTC.

The V gene is TRBV7-9, the J gene TRBJ1-5; TRBD1 aligns across 9 bases. With 2 bases clipped from V and 9 bases from J, the junction kept 8 bases outside the gene matches. Germline V gene data show CDR1 as SEHNR and CDR2 as FQNEAQ (reference sequence). This CDR3 region has 15 residues. CDR3 DNA: TGTGCCAGCAGCTTAACAGGGGGCTCCCAGATGCCCCAGCATTTT. Its translation: CASSLTGGSQMPQHF.

Of note for this clone: This same CDR3 is encoded by further DNA sequences in the sample. This chain joins TRBV9 and TRBJ2-1; TRBD2 aligns across 7 bases. The V gene's germline CDR1 is SGDLS and CDR2 YYNGEE. The CDR3 loop spans 15 amino acids. The ends lost 0 bases at V and 3 bases at J; junction bases unmatched: 3. CDR3 loop: CASSVGLADYNEQFF. CDR3 nucleotide sequence: TGTGCCAGCAGCGTAGGTCTAGCGGACTACAATGAGCAGTTCTTC.

The V gene is TRBV29-1, the J gene TRBJ2-7; D possibly matches TRBD1 or TRBD2 (6 bases each). The V end was cut by 5 bases, the J end by 5 bases, with 16 bases between. CDR1 and CDR2 from the germline V gene are SQVTM and ANQGSEA. This CDR3 region has 13 residues. CDR3 sequence: CSVLFRGRNEQYF. CDR3 sequence (DNA): TGCAGCGTTCTATTCCGGGGGCGGAACGAGCAGTACTTC.

This chain connects TRBV7-8 to TRBJ1-1; no clear D gene. The CDR3 runs to 16 residues. V dropped 2 bases and J dropped 0 bases, with 13 bases sitting between them. Germline CDR1 and CDR2: SGHVS and FQNEAQ. In DNA form, the CDR3 reads TGTGCCAGCAGCTTAAGGTTAGGGTCCATGAACACTGAAGCTTTCTTT. It specifies CASSLRLGSMNTEAFF.

V is TRBV29-1 and J is TRBJ1-1; 9 nucleotides align to TRBD1. This CDR3 contains 14 residues. Per the germline V gene, CDR1 is SQVTM and CDR2 is ANQGSEA. Trimming removed 6 bases from V and 10 bases from J; junction bases left unmatched: 15. Here the CDR3 DNA reads TGCAGCGTGCTCGGACAGGGGCTCCCGGGGGGAGCTTTCTTT. Protein sequence: CSVLGQGLPGGAFF.

This clone has a single count. This rearrangement joins TRBV5-1 to TRBJ2-7, with a possible D match to TRBD1 (5 bases). The V end lost 0 bases, the J end lost 3 bases, and 10 bases lay between the germline ends. Germline CDR1 and CDR2: SGHRS and YFSETQ. The CDR3 consists of 14 residues. The CDR3 protein is CASSLGTQFYEQYF. CDR3 DNA: TGCGCCAGCAGCTTGGGGACACAATTCTACGAGCAGTACTTC.

The gene calls are TRBV2 and TRBJ2-1, with 13 bases identical to TRBD2. This CDR3 comprises 15 residues. Trimming removed 5 bases from V and 8 bases from J; junction bases left unmatched: 6. The V gene's germline CDR1 is SNHLY and CDR2 FYNNEI. This CDR3 is CASSSLAGGPDEQFF. CDR3 in DNA: TGTGCCAGCAGTTCACTAGCGGGAGGGCCCGATGAGCAGTTCTTC.

This rearrangement joins TRBV7-9 to TRBJ2-2, with D maybe TRBD1 (6 bases). This CDR3 has 17 residues. V lost 2 bases and J 1 base, leaving 14 bases between the germline ends. CDR1 is SEHNR, CDR2 FQNEAQ, per germline (reference sequence). CDR3 in DNA: TGTGCCAGCAGCTTATATTTCGTGACAGGGAACACCGGGGAGCTGTTTTTT. Translation: CASSLYFVTGNTGELFF. The variable domain in full, completed from reference TRBV7-9 and TRBJ2-2, reads DTGVSQNPRHKITKRGQNVTFRCDPISEHNRLYWYRQTLGQGPEFLTYFQNEAQLEKSRLLSDRFSAERPKGSFSTLEIQRTEQGDSAMYLCASSLYFVTGNTGELFFGEGSRLTVL.

In its sample, this clone was seen a few times. V is TRBV29-1 and J is TRBJ2-4; 10 bases match TRBD2. V lost 4 bases, J lost 7 bases, and 10 bases stayed unmatched. Germline-derived CDR1 and CDR2 are SQVTM and ANQGSEA. This CDR3 spans 15 amino acids. The CDR3 here is CSVASGSRGSNIQYF. The CDR3 DNA is TGCAGCGTTGCTAGCGGGAGTAGGGGGAGTAACATTCAGTACTTC.

This chain links TRBV6-5 with TRBJ2-1; 7 nucleotides line up with TRBD1. The CDR3 sequence is 11 residues long. V was clipped by 7 bases and J by 9 bases; unmatched bases: 3. Germline CDR1 and CDR2: MNHEY and SVGAGI. In DNA form, the CDR3 reads TGTGCCAGCAATAGGGACAGTGAGCAGTTCTTC. Protein: CASNRDSEQFF.

The chain uses TRBV5-4 and TRBJ2-7; D may match TRBD1 or TRBD2 (5 bases each). V gave up 2 bases and J gave up 6 bases, with 12 bases separating them. The CDR3 has 13 amino acids. In germline, CDR1 is SGHNT, CDR2 YYREEE (reference sequence). As DNA, the CDR3 is TGTGCCAGCAGCTTCGCAGGGACCGTCGAGCAGTACTTC. This codes for CASSFAGTVEQYF.

As concerns this clone: Other DNA sequences in this sample translate to the same CDR3. The chain recombines TRBV9 with TRBJ1-4; 7 nucleotides agree with TRBD1. The CDR3 runs 14 residues. Trimming took 1 base from V and 4 from J; bases not matched to a gene: 1. Germline CDR1 SGDLS, CDR2 YYNGEE. CDR3 protein: CASSVRDSNEKLFF. The CDR3 coding sequence is TGTGCCAGCAGCGTAAGGGACAGTAATGAAAAACTGTTTTTT.

This chain links TRBV6-6 with TRBJ1-6; TRBD1 might be the D (6 bases). Trimming cost V 5 bases and J 6 bases, with 17 bases left between them. This CDR3 spans 16 amino acids. The germline V gene encodes CDR1 MNHNY and CDR2 SVGAGI (reference sequence). The CDR3 DNA reads TGTGCCAGCAGTAACAACGCAGGGGAACCTAATTCACCCCTCCACTTT. Its translation: CASSNNAGEPNSPLHF.

The chain is built from TRBV5-1 and TRBJ2-2, with TRBD2 matching 10 bases. This CDR3 has 17 residues. Unmatched junction bases numbered 6, after V lost 4 bases and J lost 0 bases. The germline V gene has CDR1 SGHRS and CDR2 YFSETQ. CDR3 sequence: CASSPRAGGPNTGELFF. CDR3 coding DNA: TGCGCCAGCAGCCCCAGAGCGGGAGGGCCGAACACCGGGGAGCTGTTTTTT.

The rearrangement uses TRBV7-6 and TRBJ2-1, with D uncertain. Trimming took off 4 bases at V and 0 bases at J, with 13 bases between the two ends. In germline, CDR1 is SGHVS, CDR2 FNYEAQ. There are 16 residues in the CDR3. CDR3 coding DNA: TGTGCCAGCAGCTCCCCTCTGCTTAGCTCCTACAATGAGCAGTTCTTC. As protein: CASSSPLLSSYNEQFF.

This chain joins TRBV28 and TRBJ2-2; D possibly corresponds to TRBD2 (5 bases). Germline values: CDR1 MDHEN, CDR2 SYDVKM. This CDR3 has 12 residues. V lost 4 bases and J 9 bases, leaving 9 bases between the germline ends. CDR3 protein: CASSSSRRELFF. The CDR3, as DNA: TGTGCCAGCAGTTCTAGCCGTAGGGAGCTGTTTTTT.